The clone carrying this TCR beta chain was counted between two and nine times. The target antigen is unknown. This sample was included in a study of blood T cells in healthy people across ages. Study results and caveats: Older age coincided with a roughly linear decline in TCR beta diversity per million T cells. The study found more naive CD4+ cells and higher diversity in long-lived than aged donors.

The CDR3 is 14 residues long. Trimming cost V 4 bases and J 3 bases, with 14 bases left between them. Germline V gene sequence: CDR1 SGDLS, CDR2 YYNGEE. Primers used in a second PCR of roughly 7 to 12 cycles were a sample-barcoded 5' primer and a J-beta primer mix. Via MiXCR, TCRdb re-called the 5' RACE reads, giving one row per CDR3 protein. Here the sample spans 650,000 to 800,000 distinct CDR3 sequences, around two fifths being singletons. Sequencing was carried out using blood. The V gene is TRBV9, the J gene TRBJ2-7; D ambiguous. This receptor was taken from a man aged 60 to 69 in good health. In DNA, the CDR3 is TGTGCCAGCAGCCCAGGAGAAGGCCTCTACGAGCAGTACTTC. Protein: CASSPGEGLYEQYF.